The source of this T cell receptor (beta chain) is a study of somatic mutations in cytotoxic T cells in rheumatoid arthritis. Study-level information: Blood samples of roughly 28 ml were drawn from patients (in EDTA) right after diagnosis and before any treatment. Points from the study as a whole: Among 50 to 75 patients, roughly 8 showed a largest CD8+ clone that surpassed 20% of CD8+ cells.

Notes on this clone: Its antigen is as yet unknown.

The CDR3 covers 13 residues. The trim removed 7 bases at V and 7 bases at J, leaving 6 bases unmatched. Authors' data handling: Matches were rare between published virus-specific TCRB sequences and patient CD8+ clones exceeding 1%. Profiling relied on immunoSEQ multiplex PCR, and the TCRdb table lists in-frame clones only, not all of them. That table gives V, J and clone size, and the DNA gave D and trimming. The sample comprises some 10,000 clones, roughly four fifths of which are singletons, and about 9.1% rests with the top ten. What was sequenced was CD8+ T cells sorted from blood. The receptor's source is an older woman with rheumatoid arthritis. The chain links TRBV23-1 to TRBJ1-2; 10 nucleotides match TRBD1. TRBV23-1 is an ORF, and what it does is uncertain. DNA of the CDR3: TGCGCCAGCACCAATGGGGACAGGGGTGGCTACACCTTC. Translated: CASTNGDRGGYTF.